The 2 T cell receptor beta chains listed next were all sequenced from one sample in a study of OX40 agonist ivuxolimab in advanced cancers. The method was immunoSEQ multiplex PCR; TCRdb's version includes in-frame clones alone and lacks a portion of them. The data contain 55,000 to 75,000 clones, 70% to 90% of them seen just once; the ten biggest clones take up more than 0.65%. The specimen comprised CD4+ or CD8+ T cells sorted from blood, sampled in a trial of the OX40 agonist ivuxolimab. These receptors originate from an adult with an advanced solid tumor such as melanoma, head and neck, liver or kidney cancer.

Points on this clone: In the same sample, other DNA sequences code for this CDR3. The chain combines TRBV7-9 with TRBJ2-3; 8 bases are a match to TRBD2. This CDR3 is 14 amino acids long. The trim removed 5 bases at V and 2 bases at J, leaving 3 bases unmatched. Germline V CDR1 and CDR2: SEHNR, FQNEAQ (reference sequence). CDR3 sequence: CASSRSGNTDTQYF. The CDR3, as DNA: TGTGCCAGCAGCCGTAGCGGGAACACAGATACGCAGTATTTT.

The V call is TRBV5-8, the J call TRBJ2-3; no clear D. Germline V gives CDR1 SGHTS, CDR2 YDEGEE. This CDR3 contains 15 residues. Between the trimmed V and J ends, which lost 2 bases and 0 bases, there was a span of 10 bases. The CDR3 DNA reads as TGTGCCAGCAGCTTTATGGTGGGGAGCACAGATACGCAGTATTTT. It is translated as CASSFMVGSTDTQYF.